Shown below are 30 T cell receptor beta chains from a single sample sequenced in a study of OX40 agonist ivuxolimab in advanced cancers. Library generation was performed with the immunoSEQ multiplex PCR assay. This is the immuneACCESS table as TCRdb keeps it, with only in-frame sequences that have V and J called. A part of the clones is gone; compared with another copy, unresolved V genes explain less than half, and the rest is unexplained. The sample table records roughly 48,000 clones; more than 75% of these occur just once. Clones ranked in the top ten supply 9.9% of the sample. The specimen was CD4+ or CD8+ T cells sorted from blood, collected in a trial of the OX40 agonist ivuxolimab. Source of these receptors: an adult with an advanced solid tumor such as melanoma, head and neck, liver or kidney cancer.

The CDR3 bases are TGTGCCAGCAGCTTAAGCCGACTGGGGTATGGCTACACCTTC. Protein product: CASSLSRLGYGYTF. J is TRBJ1-2 and V is TRBV11-2; D gene ambiguous. From germline, CDR1 is SGHAT and CDR2 FQNNGV. V gave up 2 bases and J gave up 5 bases, with 12 bases separating them. The CDR3 sequence is 14 residues long.

The chain carries TRBV5-6 and TRBJ1-1; the D gene is possibly TRBD1 (6 bases). CDR1 SGHDT and CDR2 YYEEEE come from the germline V gene. This CDR3 region has 14 residues. V was cut by 2 bases and J by 4 bases, with 12 bases left in between. The CDR3 DNA is TGTGCCAGCAGCTTTTCACAGGGACCCACTGAAGCTTTCTTT. It translates to CASSFSQGPTEAFF.

The chain recombines TRBV6-1 with TRBJ1-2; 8 nucleotides align to TRBD1. The J segment lost 6 bases and the V segment lost 5 bases, leaving 5 bases of the junction unmatched. The germline V gene has CDR1 MNHNS and CDR2 SASEGT. This CDR3 has 13 amino acids. CDR3 loop: CASSPRDRHGYTF. CDR3 coding DNA: TGTGCCAGCAGTCCCCGGGACAGGCATGGCTACACCTTC.

The chain carries TRBV7-3 and TRBJ2-3; 9 bases are a match to TRBD2. Germline loops: CDR1 SGHTA, CDR2 FQGTGA. V was clipped by 5 bases and J by 5 bases; unmatched bases: 8. The CDR3 extends over 15 amino acids. The CDR3 protein is CASSPASGEGDTQYF. The CDR3 DNA reads as TGTGCCAGCAGCCCAGCTAGCGGGGAGGGAGATACGCAGTATTTT.

The chain uses TRBV30 and TRBJ1-1; D might be TRBD1 (5 bases). This CDR3 has 17 amino acids. Trimming pared 2 bases from V and 0 bases from J, leaving 19 bases between. Germline assignment: CDR1 GTSNPN and CDR2 SVGIG (reference sequence). Written as DNA, the CDR3 is TGTGCCTGGAGTCACCGGGGGGTTTCGAGTCTGAACACTGAAGCTTTCTTT. Translation: CAWSHRGVSSLNTEAFF.

The chain links TRBV9 to TRBJ2-1; D not resolved. The CDR3 contains 13 residues. The V end was cut by 0 bases, the J end by 6 bases, with 7 bases between. CDR1 is SGDLS and CDR2 is YYNGEE in the germline V gene. In nucleotides, the CDR3 is TGTGCCAGCAGCGTAGGGTTACCCAATGAGCAGTTCTTC. Its protein product is CASSVGLPNEQFF. Combining the CDR3 with reference TRBV9 and TRBJ2-1 gives the whole variable domain DSGVTQTPKHLITATGQRVTLRCSPRSGDLSVYWYQQSLDQGLQFLIQYYNGEERAKGNILERFSAQQFPDLHSELNLSSLELGDSALYFCASSVGLPNEQFFGPGTRLTVL.

As regards this clone: The sample holds other DNA sequences that translate to the same CDR3. The rearrangement joins TRBV7-9 to TRBJ2-5; D gene uncertain. Germline-derived CDR1 and CDR2 are SEHNR and FQNEAQ (reference sequence). V lost 5 bases and J lost 4, with 2 bases in between. The CDR3 covers 10 residues. DNA of the CDR3: TGTGCCAGCAGCCTAGAGACCCAGTACTTC. Protein product: CASSLETQYF. Drawing the rest from reference TRBV7-9 and TRBJ2-5, the complete variable domain is DTGVSQNPRHKITKRGQNVTFRCDPISEHNRLYWYRQTLGQGPEFLTYFQNEAQLEKSRLLSDRFSAERPKGSFSTLEIQRTEQGDSAMYLCASSLETQYFGPGTRLLVL.

This sequence joins TRBV5-5 and TRBJ2-3; the D is unclear. The V gene lost 4 bases and the J gene lost 3 bases, with 6 bases spanning the gap. Germline-derived CDR1 and CDR2 are SGHKS and YYEKEE (reference sequence). CDR3 length equals 12 residues. The CDR3 DNA is TGTGCCAGCAGCATCGAAACAGATACGCAGTATTTT. This codes for CASSIETDTQYF.

The CDR3 spells CASRTGRVQETQYF. The CDR3 coding sequence is TGCGCCAGTCGGACAGGGAGGGTCCAAGAGACCCAGTACTTC. V is TRBV10-1 and J is TRBJ2-5, with a possible D match to TRBD1 (8 bases). CDR1 is WNHNN, CDR2 SYGVQD, per germline (reference sequence). The V and J ends lost 9 bases and 1 base respectively, with 15 bases between them. There are 14 residues in the CDR3.

J is TRBJ1-6 and V is TRBV27; possibly TRBD1 for D (5 bases). V was clipped by 6 bases and J by 7 bases, with 7 bases between them. The CDR3 contains 12 residues. Germline V gives CDR1 MNHEY, CDR2 SMNVEV (reference sequence). The CDR3 protein is CASRSGNSPLHF. In DNA form, the CDR3 reads TGTGCCAGCAGGTCAGGGAATTCACCCCTCCACTTT.

The chain carries TRBV5-1 and TRBJ2-3; the D is unclear. The germline V gene encodes CDR1 SGHRS and CDR2 YFSETQ. The CDR3 is made up of 15 amino acids. V gave up 2 bases and J gave up 0 bases, with 10 bases separating them. Written as DNA, the CDR3 is TGCGCCAGCAGCTTTGATGGCCGTAGCACAGATACGCAGTATTTT. Amino acid sequence: CASSFDGRSTDTQYF.

The CDR3 sequence is CASSLGAASSYNEQFF. The CDR3 region has the DNA TGTGCCAGCAGCTTAGGGGCAGCCAGCTCCTACAATGAGCAGTTCTTC. This chain joins TRBV11-3 and TRBJ2-1; D is unresolved. The ends were cut back, 1 base at V and 0 bases at J, with 10 bases in the middle. Germline V gene data show CDR1 as SGHNT and CDR2 as YENEEA. The CDR3 is made up of 16 amino acids.

V is TRBV5-6 and J is TRBJ2-3; 9 bases align to TRBD1. This CDR3 spans 13 amino acids. CDR1 is SGHDT and CDR2 is YYEEEE in the germline V gene. V dropped 4 bases and J dropped 6; count of bases not matched to a gene: 3. As DNA, the CDR3 is TGTGCCAGCAGCCCGACAGGGGGGGATACGCAGTATTTT. The encoded protein is CASSPTGGDTQYF.

The chain recombines TRBV28 with TRBJ2-1; D is perhaps TRBD1 (6 bases). With 2 bases removed from V and 5 bases from J, the gap between germline ends came to 10 bases. Germline V CDR1 and CDR2: MDHEN, SYDVKM. The CDR3 contains 14 residues. The CDR3: CASSLRGSNNEQFF. The CDR3 DNA reads TGTGCCAGCAGTTTAAGGGGGAGTAACAATGAGCAGTTCTTC. Variable domain in full (rest from reference TRBV28 and TRBJ2-1): DVKVTQSSRYLVKRTGEKVFLECVQDMDHENMFWYRQDPGLGLRLIYFSYDVKMKEKGDIPEGYSVSREKKERFSLILESASTNQTSMYLCASSLRGSNNEQFFGPGTRLTVL.

This clone has only a few counts. The chain is built from TRBV6-5 and TRBJ2-3; TRBD2 matches at 10 bases. Trimming at V came to 6 bases and at J to 0 bases, leaving 0 bases not matched to a gene. The germline V gene encodes CDR1 MNHEY and CDR2 SVGAGI. The CDR3 totals 14 residues. The chain's CDR3 is CASRLAGSTDTQYF. CDR3 nucleotides: TGTGCCAGCAGACTAGCGGGAAGCACAGATACGCAGTATTTT.

This clone is a singleton in its sample. This chain uses TRBV19 with TRBJ1-5, with D hard to call. The length of the CDR3 is 13 residues. Germline V gene lookup returns CDR1 LNHDA and CDR2 SQIVND (reference sequence). The germline V and J ends were trimmed by 3 bases and 5 bases, with 8 bases remaining between them. DNA of the CDR3: TGTGCCAGTAGTATTACCATGGATCAGCCCCAGCATTTT. Amino acid sequence: CASSITMDQPQHF.

The sample holds one count of this clone. V gene TRBV7-9 combines with J gene TRBJ2-2, with 7 bases identical to TRBD1. CDR1 SEHNR and CDR2 FQNEAQ come from the germline V gene (reference sequence). There are 17 residues in the CDR3. With 5 bases clipped from V and 4 bases from J, the junction kept 13 bases outside the gene matches. Written as DNA, the CDR3 is TGTGCCAGCAGCCAGGCAAACAGACAGGGTCCCACCGGGGAGCTGTTTTTT. Protein sequence: CASSQANRQGPTGELFF.

The CDR3 loop is CASSSPLRQGPTGELFF. The CDR3 DNA follows: TGTGCCAGCAGCTCCCCCCTCCGGCAGGGGCCCACCGGGGAGCTGTTTTTT. J is TRBJ2-2 and V is TRBV11-2; a possible D gene is TRBD1 (6 bases). The germline V gene has CDR1 SGHAT and CDR2 FQNNGV. V lost 4 bases and J lost 4, with 19 bases in between. The CDR3 totals 17 residues.

The chain is built from TRBV5-4 and TRBJ1-2; TRBD1 matches at 7 bases. The CDR3 totals 15 residues. Germline CDR1 and CDR2: SGHNT and YYREEE (reference sequence). Trimming at V came to 1 base and at J to 4 bases, leaving 7 bases not matched to a gene. CDR3 DNA: TGTGCCAGCAGCTTGTCGGGACAGACTTTCTATGGCTACACCTTC. Amino acid sequence: CASSLSGQTFYGYTF.

On this clone itself: The junction departs from the called germline gene at one end, perhaps through a read error. This chain joins TRBV7-7 and TRBJ2-2, with D uncertain. Germline V gene lookup returns CDR1 SSHAT and CDR2 FNYEAQ (reference sequence). The CDR3 runs 13 residues. In DNA form, the CDR3 reads TGTGCTAGCAGCTTAGTTTATGGCGGGGAGCTGTTTTTT. Translated: CASSLVYGGELFF.

V and J are TRBV10-3 and TRBJ2-2, with D unresolved. The germline CDR1 and CDR2 sequences are ENHRY and SYGVKD. V gave up 0 bases and J gave up 3 bases, with 5 bases separating them. There are 14 residues in the CDR3. CDR3 sequence (DNA): TGTGCCATCAGTGAGTCTTGGGACACCGGGGAGCTGTTTTTT. Translation gives CAISESWDTGELFF.

This clone was observed a handful of times. The chain employs TRBV6-1 and TRBJ1-5; D is ambiguous. The CDR3 has 14 amino acids. Germline V gene data show CDR1 as MNHNS and CDR2 as SASEGT. V was cut by 2 bases and J by 3 bases, with 8 bases left in between. The CDR3 here is CASSESLTNQPQHF. In DNA form, the CDR3 reads TGTGCCAGCAGTGAATCATTGACCAATCAGCCCCAGCATTTT.

This clone was picked up one time. The DNA for the CDR3 is TGTGCCAGCAGCTTAGGGGTAGCTGGTTCACAGGAGACCCAGTACTTC. It is translated as CASSLGVAGSQETQYF. The gene calls are TRBV7-6 and TRBJ2-5; D call uncertain. The CDR3 contains 16 residues. Germline CDR1 SGHVS, CDR2 FNYEAQ. V gave up 1 base and J gave up 5 bases, with 17 bases separating them.

The V call is TRBV28, the J call TRBJ2-7; 7 nucleotides align to TRBD1. The CDR3 is 15 amino acids. After removal of 6 bases from V and 0 bases from J, the junction contained 8 bases not matched to a gene. Germline V CDR1 and CDR2: MDHEN, SYDVKM. The CDR3 sequence is CASRLTGTASYEQYF. CDR3 nucleotide sequence: TGTGCCAGCAGATTAACCGGGACAGCCTCCTACGAGCAGTACTTC.

For the CDR3, the DNA is TGTGCCAGCAGGGGACTAGCGGGCGGCACAGATACGCAGTATTTT. Amino acids: CASRGLAGGTDTQYF. V gene TRBV27 combines with J gene TRBJ2-3; 12 positions match TRBD2. Germline V gene data show CDR1 as MNHEY and CDR2 as SMNVEV (reference sequence). CDR3 length: 15 amino acids. V gave up 6 bases and J gave up 1 base; unmatched junction bases: 2.

The rearrangement joins TRBV2 to TRBJ2-7; TRBD1 might be the D (6 bases). Germline loops: CDR1 SNHLY, CDR2 FYNNEI. CDR3 length equals 14 residues. Trimming pared 8 bases from V and 0 bases from J, leaving 14 bases between. CDR3 nucleotides: TGTGCCAGCGCCCGGGACACCTCCTCCTACGAGCAGTACTTC. This encodes CASARDTSSYEQYF. The full variable domain, completed using reference TRBV2 and TRBJ2-7, is EPEVTQTPSHQVTQMGQEVILRCVPISNHLYFYWYRQILGQKVEFLVSFYNNEISEKSEIFDDQFSVERPDGSNFTLKIRSTKLEDSAMYFCASARDTSSYEQYFGPGTRLTVT.

The J gene is TRBJ2-1, the V gene TRBV2; 14 nucleotides line up with TRBD2. This CDR3 is built from 17 residues. V shed 6 bases, J shed 7 bases, and the junction held 11 bases outside the gene matches. CDR1 is SNHLY, CDR2 FYNNEI, per germline. The CDR3 sequence: CASREPGLAGDGNEQFF. Written as DNA, the CDR3 is TGTGCCAGCAGGGAACCGGGACTAGCGGGAGATGGAAATGAGCAGTTCTTC.

The chain is built from TRBV2 and TRBJ1-6; D gene uncertain. V dropped 7 bases and J dropped 10 bases, with 14 bases sitting between them. Germline V lookup: CDR1 SNHLY, CDR2 FYNNEI. The CDR3 sequence is 13 residues long. The CDR3 coding sequence is TGTGCCAGCATTAGATTTTTGGGGTCACCCCTCCACTTT. This sequence encodes CASIRFLGSPLHF.

The V gene is TRBV5-4, the J gene TRBJ2-3, with 9 bases that match TRBD2. The germline gives CDR1 SGHNT, CDR2 YYREEE (reference sequence). V shed 1 base, J shed 3 bases, and the junction held 6 bases outside the gene matches. The CDR3 length is 16 residues. For the CDR3, the DNA is TGTGCCAGCAGCTTGCCGGCGGGGGGGCAGACAGATACGCAGTATTTT. Translating it yields CASSLPAGGQTDTQYF.

This clone was detected only a few times. The genes are TRBV13 and TRBJ1-2, with 11 bases fitting TRBD1. Germline-derived CDR1 and CDR2 are PRHDT and FYEKMQ (reference sequence). This CDR3 is built from 17 residues. V lost 4 bases to trimming and J lost 0 bases; unmatched junction nucleotides: 7. Written as DNA, the CDR3 is TGTGCCAGCAGCTCGTCCGGGACAGGGGGTTCTAACTATGGCTACACCTTC. It yields the protein CASSSSGTGGSNYGYTF.